The 26 T cell receptor beta chains given below trace back to one sample, sequenced in a study of technical replicates of blood from a few donors. Only in-frame clones appear in the TCRdb table, and some are missing; sequencing was by immunoSEQ multiplex PCR. This sample has 79,000 or so clones, with 90% to 95% found just once. Sequencing was done on a sample of T cells isolated from PBMCs. These receptors were obtained from a human donor in good health.

The chain has TRBV28 and TRBJ2-1; TRBD2 matches 8 bases. The CDR3 length is 18 residues. Per germline, CDR1 MDHEN and CDR2 SYDVKM. J gave up 4 bases and V 1 base, and 12 bases lay outside the gene matches. The CDR3 is CASSLFGSGIPTYNEQFF. The CDR3 DNA reads TGTGCCAGCAGTTTATTTGGTAGCGGGATACCAACTTACAATGAGCAGTTCTTC.

V and J are TRBV7-2 and TRBJ2-3; D perhaps matches TRBD1 (5 bases). Per the germline V gene, CDR1 is SGHTA and CDR2 is FQGNSA. The CDR3 has 13 residues. Trimming removed 2 bases from V and 11 bases from J, with 14 bases in between. CDR3 amino acids: CASSLSAGNKQYF. In DNA form, the CDR3 reads TGTGCCAGCAGCTTATCAGCAGGGAATAAGCAGTATTTT.

The chain employs TRBV28 and TRBJ1-2; 8 bases match TRBD1. V lost 5 bases, J lost 5 bases, and 4 bases stayed unmatched. Germline V CDR1 and CDR2: MDHEN, SYDVKM. This CDR3 spans 13 amino acids. CDR3 nucleotide sequence: TGTGCCAGCAGTCGGGGACAGGTTTATGGCTACACCTTC. Protein product: CASSRGQVYGYTF.

V usage is TRBV6-1 and J usage is TRBJ2-2, with D maybe TRBD1 (8 bases). CDR1 MNHNS and CDR2 SASEGT come from the germline V gene. V was clipped by 7 bases and J by 8 bases, with 17 bases between them. This CDR3 is 14 amino acids long. The CDR3 bases are TGTGCCAGCACCGGACAGGGAGGGACTGGGGAGCTGTTTTTT. The encoded protein is CASTGQGGTGELFF.

The rearrangement uses TRBV11-3 and TRBJ2-3; 9 bases match TRBD2. Trimming cost V 3 bases and J 0 bases; bases outside gene matches: 10. The CDR3 covers 18 residues. Germline CDR1 reads SGHNT; CDR2 reads YENEEA. CDR3 sequence reads: CASSFFSPTSGSTDTQYF. The CDR3 region has the DNA TGTGCCAGCAGCTTTTTCTCCCCTACTAGCGGGAGCACAGATACGCAGTATTTT. Looking up the rest from reference TRBV11-3 and TRBJ2-3 gives the full variable domain: EAGVVQSPRYKIIEKKQPVAFWCNPISGHNTLYWYLQNLGQGPELLIRYENEEAVDDSQLPKDRFSAERLKGVDSTLKIQPAELGDSAVYLCASSFFSPTSGSTDTQYFGPGTRLTVL.

The chain has TRBV5-4 and TRBJ1-2; D call uncertain. Trimming pared 3 bases from V and 4 bases from J, leaving 13 bases between. The CDR3 spans 14 residues. Germline V CDR1 and CDR2: SGHNT, YYREEE (reference sequence). For the CDR3, the DNA is TGTGCCAGCAGCTCCAGCACAGTACTCTATGGCTACACCTTC. It codes for CASSSSTVLYGYTF.

The chain recombines TRBV7-9 with TRBJ1-3; 10 bases fit TRBD1. After removal of 5 bases from V and 0 bases from J, the junction contained 7 bases not matched to a gene. CDR3 length equals 17 residues. The germline V gene has CDR1 SEHNR and CDR2 FQNEAQ (reference sequence). The CDR3 DNA reads TGTGCCAGCAGCCCAGGGACAGGGGTCCTCTCTGGAAACACCATATATTTT. It yields the protein CASSPGTGVLSGNTIYF. Using reference TRBV7-9 and TRBJ1-3 for the parts outside the CDR3, the full variable domain is DTGVSQNPRHKITKRGQNVTFRCDPISEHNRLYWYRQTLGQGPEFLTYFQNEAQLEKSRLLSDRFSAERPKGSFSTLEIQRTEQGDSAMYLCASSPGTGVLSGNTIYFGEGSWLTVV.

The V gene is TRBV5-1, the J gene TRBJ2-7, with a tentative D call TRBD2 (6 bases). This CDR3 comprises 11 residues. Trimming removed 4 bases at V and 7 bases at J, with 9 bases between. Germline assignment: CDR1 SGHRS and CDR2 YFSETQ. CDR3 amino acids: CASSLGTEQYF. DNA of the CDR3: TGCGCCAGCAGCCTTGGGACTGAGCAGTACTTC.

The chain is built from TRBV29-1 and TRBJ2-5; possibly TRBD1 for D (6 bases). Deletions cut 6 bases from V and 5 bases from J, with 16 bases between. Germline lookup yields CDR1 SQVTM and CDR2 ANQGSEA. This CDR3 is built from 13 residues. CDR3 bases: TGCAGCGTCTTGACAGGCGTAGGGGAGACCCAGTACTTC. This codes for CSVLTGVGETQYF.

The chain uses TRBV6-5 and TRBJ2-1, with 8 bases that match TRBD2. From germline, CDR1 is MNHEY and CDR2 SVGAGI. Losses at the gene ends were 6 bases for V and 11 bases for J; bases not matched to a gene: 12. The CDR3 extends over 14 amino acids. CDR3 bases: TGTGCCAGCAGGGGGACTAGATCAACTCTTAAGCAGTTCTTC. Its protein is CASRGTRSTLKQFF.

The chain is built from TRBV9 and TRBJ2-2; D possibly corresponds to TRBD1 (6 bases). From germline, CDR1 is SGDLS and CDR2 YYNGEE. Trimming left V 4 bases short and J 4 bases short, with 14 bases between. CDR3 size: 15 residues. CDR3 nucleotides: TGTGCCAGCAGCCCTAGAACAGGGCCCACCGGGGAGCTGTTTTTT. This codes for CASSPRTGPTGELFF.

In this sample, this clone turned up once. The chain uses TRBV7-6 and TRBJ2-2, with 12 positions matching TRBD2. The CDR3 consists of 17 residues. V shed 5 bases and J 7 bases; nucleotides not matched to a gene: 11. CDR1 and CDR2 (germline): SGHVS, FNYEAQ. The CDR3 region is CASSILLAGGRSGELFF. The CDR3 nucleotides are TGTGCCAGCAGCATCCTACTAGCGGGAGGACGAAGCGGGGAGCTGTTTTTT. Looking up the rest from reference TRBV7-6 and TRBJ2-2 gives the full variable domain: GAGVSQSPRYKVTKRGQDVALRCDPISGHVSLYWYRQALGQGPEFLTYFNYEAQQDKSGLPNDRFSAERPEGSISTLTIQRTEQRDSAMYRCASSILLAGGRSGELFFGEGSRLTVL.

The chain has TRBV27 and TRBJ2-7, with D possibly matching TRBD2 (6 bases). This CDR3 contains 16 residues. Between the trimmed V and J ends, which lost 5 bases and 0 bases, there was a span of 17 bases. The germline V gene encodes CDR1 MNHEY and CDR2 SMNVEV (reference sequence). DNA of the CDR3: TGTGCCAGCAGTGGATCCGGGACTCTAAGCTCCTACGAGCAGTACTTC. It codes for CASSGSGTLSSYEQYF.

The chain combines TRBV18 with TRBJ1-1, with TRBD1 matching 8 bases. V shed 4 bases, J shed 7 bases, and the junction held 11 bases outside the gene matches. The V gene's germline CDR1 is KGHSH and CDR2 LQKENI. The CDR3 length is 15 residues. The DNA for the CDR3 is TGTGCCAGCTCACAATCTATCGACAGGGGTAATGAAGCTTTCTTT. As protein: CASSQSIDRGNEAFF.

V gene TRBV9 combines with J gene TRBJ2-1, with 9 nucleotides matching TRBD2. Unmatched junction bases numbered 10, after V lost 3 bases and J lost 0 bases. CDR3 size: 18 residues. In germline, CDR1 is SGDLS, CDR2 YYNGEE. CDR3 bases: TGTGCCAGCAGCGATGGACTAGCGACTATTAGCTCCTACAATGAGCAGTTCTTC. Translation: CASSDGLATISSYNEQFF.

The chain links TRBV2 to TRBJ2-3; 7 nucleotides agree with TRBD2. Per germline, CDR1 SNHLY and CDR2 FYNNEI. This CDR3 has 15 residues. After removal of 8 bases from V and 0 bases from J, the junction contained 8 bases not matched to a gene. This CDR3 is CASGSSGESTDTQYF. DNA for the CDR3: TGTGCCAGCGGATCTAGCGGAGAAAGCACAGATACGCAGTATTTT.

This rearrangement joins TRBV6-5 to TRBJ2-7; possible D gene TRBD2, 5 bases. V was trimmed by 4 bases and J by 7 bases, leaving 14 bases between them. Germline CDR1 reads MNHEY; CDR2 reads SVGAGI. The CDR3 is made up of 13 amino acids. CDR3: CASSWRSGGEQYF. The CDR3 nucleotides read TGTGCCAGCAGTTGGCGGTCTGGCGGGGAGCAGTACTTC.

The chain links TRBV10-2 to TRBJ2-7; TRBD2 agrees at 10 bases. Trimming took 3 bases from V and 5 from J; bases not matched to a gene: 10. Germline CDR1 reads WSHSY; CDR2 reads SAAADI. The CDR3 extends over 16 amino acids. The CDR3 DNA reads as TGCGCCAGCAGTGACGAGCGGGAGGGGGTTCGCCACGAGCAGTACTTC. Its protein is CASSDEREGVRHEQYF.

V and J are TRBV4-2 and TRBJ2-7, with 12 bases aligning to TRBD1. J was trimmed by 2 bases and V by 3 bases; bases with no gene match: 11. Germline assignment: CDR1 LGHNA and CDR2 YNFKEQ. The CDR3 is made up of 18 amino acids. The CDR3: CASSHPGQGAEKTYEQYF. The CDR3 DNA reads TGTGCCAGCAGCCATCCGGGACAGGGGGCGGAAAAAACCTACGAGCAGTACTTC.

The rearrangement joins TRBV4-3 to TRBJ2-5; TRBD2 matches at 9 bases. Germline CDR1 reads LGHNA; CDR2 reads YSLEER. Trimming removed 0 bases from V and 5 bases from J; junction bases left unmatched: 10. The CDR3 is made up of 17 amino acids. CDR3 coding DNA: TGCGCCAGCAGCCAAGATAGGGGTAGCGGGAGATGGGAGACCCAGTACTTC. This sequence encodes CASSQDRGSGRWETQYF.

This chain uses TRBV11-3 with TRBJ2-1; D not resolved. The V gene lost 3 bases and the J gene lost 0 bases, with 15 bases spanning the gap. CDR1 is SGHNT and CDR2 is YENEEA in the germline V gene. The CDR3 contains 17 residues. CDR3 amino acids: CASSFLSLISSYNEQFF. CDR3 coding DNA: TGTGCCAGCAGCTTCCTATCCCTTATAAGCTCCTACAATGAGCAGTTCTTC.

The chain couples TRBV5-1 to TRBJ2-5; 10 bases are shared with TRBD2. The CDR3 has 16 amino acids. Germline values: CDR1 SGHRS, CDR2 YFSETQ. With V trimmed by 0 bases and J by 5 bases, 7 bases remained unmatched. In nucleotides, the CDR3 is TGCGCCAGCAGCTTGGCCGGGTCTAGCGGGAGTGAGACCCAGTACTTC. Encoded protein: CASSLAGSSGSETQYF.

J is TRBJ2-2 and V is TRBV2, with D unclear. In germline, CDR1 is SNHLY, CDR2 FYNNEI. CDR3 length: 16 amino acids. With 6 bases removed from V and 0 bases from J, the gap between germline ends came to 14 bases. The CDR3 DNA reads as TGTGCCAGCAGCCAGAAACAGCTACCGAACACCGGGGAGCTGTTTTTT. Amino acid sequence: CASSQKQLPNTGELFF.

This clone is a singleton in its sample. The V gene is TRBV7-3, the J gene TRBJ1-1, with TRBD1 matching 7 bases. This CDR3 comprises 14 residues. The germline CDR1 and CDR2 sequences are SGHTA and FQGTGA. The J segment lost 3 bases and the V segment lost 5 bases, leaving 6 bases of the junction unmatched. CDR3 amino acids: CASSKDRWDTEAFF. CDR3 DNA: TGTGCCAGCAGCAAGGACAGGTGGGACACTGAAGCTTTCTTT.

This chain links TRBV5-1 with TRBJ2-7; a possible D gene is TRBD1 (6 bases). CDR1 and CDR2 from the germline V gene are SGHRS and YFSETQ. The CDR3 length is 14 residues. Between the trimmed V and J ends, which lost 0 bases and 5 bases, there was a span of 12 bases. The CDR3 bases are TGCGCCAGCAGCTTGGTGGCAGGGGCCCACGAGCAGTACTTC. Residues: CASSLVAGAHEQYF.

The chain couples TRBV27 to TRBJ2-2; 8 positions agree with TRBD2. V lost 5 bases, J lost 0 bases, and 8 bases stayed unmatched. CDR1 is MNHEY, CDR2 SMNVEV, per germline (reference sequence). The CDR3 sequence is 17 residues long. This chain's CDR3 is CASSLIAGISNTGELFF. Written as DNA, the CDR3 is TGTGCCAGCAGTCTAATAGCGGGAATTTCGAACACCGGGGAGCTGTTTTTT.